These 2 T cell receptor beta chains share one sample of origin, sequenced in a study of T-cell memory formation after mild COVID-19. TCRdb used MiXCR to reprocess the 5' RACE reads, holding one entry per CDR3 protein. Of roughly 400,000 distinct CDR3 sequences in the sample, 18% are singletons; the top ten hold roughly 21%. Sequenced material: PBMCs or a T cell subset sorted from them (not recorded which). Receptors originate from a man in his late teens or twenties who had mild COVID-19 (a few samples of this study predate the infection). Cell type and time point are not known.

This clonotype has a handful of counts. V is TRBV4-3 and J is TRBJ1-3; 8 bases align to TRBD1. V dropped 4 bases and J dropped 0; count of bases not matched to a gene: 5. This CDR3 spans 16 amino acids. From germline, CDR1 is LGHNA and CDR2 YSLEER. The CDR3 DNA reads as TGCGCCAGCAGCCCGGGGGACAGGAACTCTGGAAACACCATATATTTT. This translates into CASSPGDRNSGNTIYF.

The sample holds a few counts of this clonotype. Here the CDR3 DNA reads TGTGCCTGGAGTGGACAGGTCCTCACAGATACGCAGTATTTT. This gives the protein CAWSGQVLTDTQYF. The V and J genes are TRBV30 and TRBJ2-3, with a possible D match to TRBD1 (6 bases). With 1 base removed from V and 2 bases from J, the gap between germline ends came to 10 bases. This CDR3 is built from 14 residues. Germline V gene sequence: CDR1 GTSNPN, CDR2 SVGIG (reference sequence).